The TCR beta chain described here comes from a study of control samples from healthy donors and cancer patients. Clones were read by immunoSEQ multiplex PCR, and TCRdb kept only the in-frame ones, dropping some. The data show 12,000 or so clones, with 88% seen just once and less than 3.5% held by the top ten. There are 13 residues in the CDR3. Between the trimmed V and J ends, which lost 1 base and 2 bases, there was a span of 6 bases. Germline V gives CDR1 SNHLY, CDR2 FYNNEI. The sample taken for sequencing was formalin-fixed, paraffin-embedded tissue. The chain uses TRBV2 and TRBJ2-7; the D gene is possibly TRBD1 (6 bases). This receptor was identified in a male donor with melanoma. CDR3 bases: TGTGCCAGCAGTGAAGGGACAGCCTACGAGCAGTACTTC. Translating gives CASSEGTAYEQYF.